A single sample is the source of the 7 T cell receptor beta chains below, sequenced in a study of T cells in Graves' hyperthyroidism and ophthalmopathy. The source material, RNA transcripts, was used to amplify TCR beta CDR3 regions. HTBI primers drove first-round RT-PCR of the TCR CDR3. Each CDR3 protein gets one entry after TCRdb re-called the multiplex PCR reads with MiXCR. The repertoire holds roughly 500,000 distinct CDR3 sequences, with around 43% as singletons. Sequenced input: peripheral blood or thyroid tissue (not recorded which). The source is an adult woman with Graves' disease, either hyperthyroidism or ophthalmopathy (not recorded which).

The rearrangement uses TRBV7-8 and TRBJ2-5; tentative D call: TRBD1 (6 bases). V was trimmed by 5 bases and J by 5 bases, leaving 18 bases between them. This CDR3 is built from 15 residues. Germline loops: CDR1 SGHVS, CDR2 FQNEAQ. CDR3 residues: CASSQGSSFTETQYF. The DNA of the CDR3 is TGTGCCAGCAGCCAGGGGAGTAGTTTTACGGAGACCCAGTACTTC. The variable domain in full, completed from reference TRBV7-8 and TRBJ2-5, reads GAGVSQSPRYKVAKRGQDVALRCDPISGHVSLFWYQQALGQGPEFLTYFQNEAQLDKSGLPSDRFFAERPEGSVSTLKIQRTQQEDSAVYLCASSQGSSFTETQYFGPGTRLLVL.

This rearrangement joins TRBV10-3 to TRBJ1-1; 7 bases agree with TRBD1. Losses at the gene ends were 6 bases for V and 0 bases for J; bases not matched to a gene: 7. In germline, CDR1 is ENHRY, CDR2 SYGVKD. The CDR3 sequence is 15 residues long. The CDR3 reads CAISTGQDMNTEAFF. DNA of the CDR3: TGTGCCATCAGCACTGGACAGGACATGAACACTGAAGCTTTCTTT.

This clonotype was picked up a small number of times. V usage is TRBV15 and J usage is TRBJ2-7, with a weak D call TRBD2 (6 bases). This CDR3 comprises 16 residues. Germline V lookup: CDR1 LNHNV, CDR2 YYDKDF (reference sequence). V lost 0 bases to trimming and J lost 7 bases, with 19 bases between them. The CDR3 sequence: CATSRDLGTGNREQYF. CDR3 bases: TGTGCCACCAGCAGAGATCTGGGGACTGGAAACCGGGAGCAGTACTTC.

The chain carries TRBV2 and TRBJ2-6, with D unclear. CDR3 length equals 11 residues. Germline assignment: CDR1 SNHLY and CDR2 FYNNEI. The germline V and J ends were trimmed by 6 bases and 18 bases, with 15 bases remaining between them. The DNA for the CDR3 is TGTGCCAGCAGCCCTACCGGCCGGAAGACTTTC. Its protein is CASSPTGRKTF.

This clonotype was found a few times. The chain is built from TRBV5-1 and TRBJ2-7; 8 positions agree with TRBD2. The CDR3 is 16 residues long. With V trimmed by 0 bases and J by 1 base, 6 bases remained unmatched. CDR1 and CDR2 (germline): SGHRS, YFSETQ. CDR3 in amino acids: CASSLGSLAGSYEQYF. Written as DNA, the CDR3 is TGCGCCAGCAGCTTGGGCTCTCTAGCGGGTTCCTACGAGCAGTACTTC.

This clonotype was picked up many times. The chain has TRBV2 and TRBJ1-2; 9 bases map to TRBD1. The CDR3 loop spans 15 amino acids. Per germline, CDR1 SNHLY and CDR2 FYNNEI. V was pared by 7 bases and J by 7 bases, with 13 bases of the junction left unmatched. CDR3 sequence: CASTPGQGGWGGYTF. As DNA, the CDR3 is TGTGCCAGCACTCCGGGACAGGGAGGATGGGGTGGCTACACCTTC.

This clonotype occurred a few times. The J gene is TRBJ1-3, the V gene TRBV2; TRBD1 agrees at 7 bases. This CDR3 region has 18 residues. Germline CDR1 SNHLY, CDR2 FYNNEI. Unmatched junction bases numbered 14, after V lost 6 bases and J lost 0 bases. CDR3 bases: TGTGCCAGCAGCATAACAAGACAGGGACCGAGCTCTGGAAACACCATATATTTT. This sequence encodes CASSITRQGPSSGNTIYF. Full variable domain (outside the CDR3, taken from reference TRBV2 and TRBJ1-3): EPEVTQTPSHQVTQMGQEVILRCVPISNHLYFYWYRQILGQKVEFLVSFYNNEISEKSEIFDDQFSVERPDGSNFTLKIRSTKLEDSAMYFCASSITRQGPSSGNTIYFGEGSWLTVV.